The 13 T cell receptor beta chains in this list originate from one sample, sequenced in a study of cytomegalovirus exposure and HLA in healthy donors (dated by TCRdb to about 2017). The library was made by the immunoSEQ multiplex PCR assay. For the multiplex PCR, a mixture combining 60 forward primers for TCR Vbeta segments and 13 reverse primers for TCR Jbeta segments was used. This immuneACCESS table, as held by TCRdb, lists in-frame sequences with V and J called but not all clones. Of the missing ones, under half trace to an unresolved V gene in checked studies; the others have no known cause. Across this sample there are more than 85,000 clones, with around 80% seen only once. 2.5% to 3% of the sample is taken by the ten largest. The material sequenced was PBMCs. The receptors come from a woman in her sixties or seventies in good health and CMV-seropositive.

V usage is TRBV28 and J usage is TRBJ2-1; 14 bases agree with TRBD2. V was pared by 7 bases and J by 10 bases, with 12 bases of the junction left unmatched. Germline lookup yields CDR1 MDHEN and CDR2 SYDVKM. The CDR3 loop spans 16 amino acids. The CDR3 nucleotides are TGTGCCAGCACCCCGCTCGGACTAGCGGGAGGCCACGAGCAGTTCTTC. Translation gives CASTPLGLAGGHEQFF.

V gene TRBV19 combines with J gene TRBJ2-1; 13 bases map to TRBD2. The CDR3 consists of 14 residues. Germline CDR1 and CDR2: LNHDA and SQIVND (reference sequence). V lost 9 bases and J lost 6; bases outside the gene matches: 5. The CDR3 sequence is CASSTSGRANEQFF. The CDR3 region has the DNA TGTGCCAGCAGCACTAGCGGGAGGGCCAATGAGCAGTTCTTC.

In this sample, this clone turned up a few times. The chain combines TRBV27 with TRBJ2-3; 7 bases match TRBD1. V dropped 7 bases and J dropped 8; count of bases not matched to a gene: 12. There are 14 residues in the CDR3. The germline gives CDR1 MNHEY, CDR2 SMNVEV (reference sequence). In DNA, the CDR3 is TGTGCCAGCACTCCCTCCGGGACAGTCGGTACGCAGTATTTT. Encoded protein: CASTPSGTVGTQYF.

The gene calls are TRBV6-1 and TRBJ2-5; D might be TRBD2 (6 bases). The CDR3 sequence is 15 residues long. Germline V gene lookup returns CDR1 MNHNS and CDR2 SASEGT. V was trimmed by 1 base and J by 7 bases, leaving 16 bases between them. CDR3 bases: TGTGCCAGCAGTGAAGGGGCCGATTACGGGGGGACCCAGTACTTC. This gives the protein CASSEGADYGGTQYF.

The V call is TRBV6-6, the J call TRBJ2-7; 12 nucleotides align to TRBD1. Germline trimming cut 2 bases from V and 3 bases from J; bases unmatched to any gene: 5. The germline V gene has CDR1 MNHNY and CDR2 SVGAGI (reference sequence). The CDR3 has 16 amino acids. Here the CDR3 reads CASSYTGTGGVYEQYF. CDR3 in DNA: TGTGCCAGCAGTTACACCGGGACAGGGGGCGTCTACGAGCAGTACTTC.

The chain has TRBV18 and TRBJ1-1, with D perhaps TRBD1 (6 bases). Germline CDR1 and CDR2: KGHSH and LQKENI. The V end lost 3 bases, the J end lost 0 bases, and 8 bases lay between the germline ends. This CDR3 is 14 amino acids long. The DNA for the CDR3 is TGTGCCAGCTCACCTCAGGGGATGAACACTGAAGCTTTCTTT. Protein: CASSPQGMNTEAFF.

On this clone itself: One end of the junction does not line up with germline, which may come from a read error. This chain connects TRBV7-9 to TRBJ2-1; TRBD2 agrees at 15 bases. This CDR3 has 16 amino acids. Germline V gene sequence: CDR1 SEHNR, CDR2 FQNEAQ (reference sequence). CDR3 loop: CSSSLEGLAGGDEQFF. The DNA of the CDR3 is TGTTCCAGCAGCTTAGAGGGACTAGCGGGAGGAGATGAGCAGTTCTTC.

This clone came up a few times. This chain links TRBV5-6 with TRBJ2-7, with TRBD2 as a possible D gene (5 bases). The CDR3 length is 13 residues. In germline, CDR1 is SGHDT, CDR2 YYEEEE. V lost 0 bases to trimming and J lost 7 bases, with 11 bases between them. The CDR3 spells CASSLDSGMEQYF. In nucleotides, the CDR3 is TGTGCCAGCAGCTTGGATTCGGGAATGGAGCAGTACTTC.

V is TRBV25-1 and J is TRBJ2-1; TRBD2 matches at 8 bases. Germline CDR1 MGHDK, CDR2 SYGVNS. V lost 7 bases and J lost 5; bases outside the gene matches: 7. The CDR3 covers 14 residues. In DNA form, the CDR3 reads TGTGCCAGCACCGGGACTAGATTTAACAATGAGCAGTTCTTC. Encoded protein: CASTGTRFNNEQFF.

This clone was seen a single time. V is TRBV7-3 and J is TRBJ2-1; 9 bases line up with TRBD2. J gave up 2 bases and V 5 bases, and 10 bases lay outside the gene matches. The CDR3 totals 17 residues. The V gene's germline CDR1 is SGHTA and CDR2 FQGTGA. The DNA of the CDR3 is TGTGCCAGCAGCCGAGACCATAGCGGGAGCGCCTACAATGAGCAGTTCTTC. It yields the protein CASSRDHSGSAYNEQFF.

This sequence joins TRBV2 and TRBJ1-5; TRBD1 matches at 9 bases. The germline gives CDR1 SNHLY, CDR2 FYNNEI. This CDR3 region has 17 residues. V shed 8 bases, J shed 4 bases, and the junction held 15 bases outside the gene matches. DNA of the CDR3: TGTGCCAGCCTGTGGGACAGGGAAAAAGGACAGAATCAGCCCCAGCATTTT. It encodes CASLWDREKGQNQPQHF.

This chain uses TRBV21-1 with TRBJ2-7; TRBD2 was called by the table and not checked on the DNA. TRBV21-1 is termed a pseudogene. The length of the CDR3 is 14 residues. The CDR3 sequence is CASIVSPLTYEQYF. In nucleotides, the CDR3 is TGTGCCAGCATTGTGTCTCCACTCACCTACGAGCAGTACTTC.

The V call is TRBV5-1, the J call TRBJ1-1; 9 bases match TRBD1. Unmatched junction bases numbered 2, after V lost 4 bases and J lost 1 base. The germline gives CDR1 SGHRS, CDR2 YFSETQ. This CDR3 is 14 amino acids long. The CDR3 DNA sequence: TGCGCCAGCAGCGGGACAGGGCAGAACACTGAAGCTTTCTTT. It specifies CASSGTGQNTEAFF.